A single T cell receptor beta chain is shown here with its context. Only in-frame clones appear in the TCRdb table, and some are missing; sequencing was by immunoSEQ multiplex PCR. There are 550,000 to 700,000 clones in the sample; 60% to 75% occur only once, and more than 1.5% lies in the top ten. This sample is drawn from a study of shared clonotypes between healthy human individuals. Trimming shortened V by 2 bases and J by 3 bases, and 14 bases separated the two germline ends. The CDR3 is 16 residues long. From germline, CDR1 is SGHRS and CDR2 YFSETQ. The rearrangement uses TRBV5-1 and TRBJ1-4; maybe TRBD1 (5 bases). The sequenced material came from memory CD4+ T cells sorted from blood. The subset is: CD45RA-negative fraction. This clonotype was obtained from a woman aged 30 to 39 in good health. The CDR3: CASSFLTGVANEKLFF. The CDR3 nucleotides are TGCGCCAGCAGCTTCCTTACAGGCGTTGCTAATGAAAAACTGTTTTTT.